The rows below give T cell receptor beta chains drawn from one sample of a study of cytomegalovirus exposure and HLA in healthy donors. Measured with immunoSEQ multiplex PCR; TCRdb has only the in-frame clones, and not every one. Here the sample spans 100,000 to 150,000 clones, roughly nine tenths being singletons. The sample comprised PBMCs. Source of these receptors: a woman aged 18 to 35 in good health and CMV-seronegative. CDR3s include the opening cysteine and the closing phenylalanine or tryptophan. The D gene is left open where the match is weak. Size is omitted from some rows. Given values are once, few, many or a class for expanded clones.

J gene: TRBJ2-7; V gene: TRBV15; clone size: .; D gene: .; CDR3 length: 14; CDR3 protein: CATSTPGTPNEQYF; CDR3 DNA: TGTGCCACCAGCACTCCGGGAACACCTAACGAGCAGTACTTC
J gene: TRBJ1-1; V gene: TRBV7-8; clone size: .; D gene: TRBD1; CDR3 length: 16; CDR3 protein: CASCERTGAFSTEAFF; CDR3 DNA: TGTGCCAGCTGCGAAAGGACAGGGGCGTTTTCCACTGAAGCTTTCTTT
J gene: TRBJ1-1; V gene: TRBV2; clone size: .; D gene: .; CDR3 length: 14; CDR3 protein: CASRGIISGTEAFF; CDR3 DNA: TGTGCCAGCAGGGGGATAATTTCGGGGACTGAAGCTTTCTTT
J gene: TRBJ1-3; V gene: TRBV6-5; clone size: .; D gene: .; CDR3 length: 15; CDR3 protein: CASSGPSGVGNTIYF; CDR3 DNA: TGTGCCAGCAGCGGACCCTCAGGGGTAGGAAACACCATATATTTT
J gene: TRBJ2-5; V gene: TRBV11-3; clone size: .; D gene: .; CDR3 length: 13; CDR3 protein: CASSLGQGETQYF; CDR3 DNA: TGTGCCAGCAGCTTGGGGCAGGGGGAGACCCAGTACTTC
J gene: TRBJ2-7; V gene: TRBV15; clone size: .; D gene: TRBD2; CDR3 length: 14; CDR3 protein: CATRAGGAQNEQYF; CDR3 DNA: TGTGCCACCCGAGCGGGGGGGGCGCAGAACGAGCAGTACTTC
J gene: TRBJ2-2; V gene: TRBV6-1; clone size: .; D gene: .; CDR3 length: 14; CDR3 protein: CASRSLTSIGELFF; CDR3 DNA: TGTGCCAGCAGGTCTCTTACCTCTATTGGGGAGCTGTTTTTT
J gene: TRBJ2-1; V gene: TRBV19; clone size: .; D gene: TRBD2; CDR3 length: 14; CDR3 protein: CASSSSGGADEQFF; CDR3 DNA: TGTGCCAGTAGTTCTAGCGGGGGGGCCGATGAGCAGTTCTTC
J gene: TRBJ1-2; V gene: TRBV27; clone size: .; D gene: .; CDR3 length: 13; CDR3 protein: CASSPRDYYGYTF; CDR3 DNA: TGTGCCAGCAGCCCGAGGGACTACTATGGCTACACCTTC
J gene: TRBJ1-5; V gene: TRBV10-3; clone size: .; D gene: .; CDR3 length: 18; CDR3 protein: CAISESPGGGTSNQPQHF; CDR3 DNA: TGTGCCATCAGTGAGTCCCCCGGTGGAGGGACTAGCAATCAGCCCCAGCATTTT
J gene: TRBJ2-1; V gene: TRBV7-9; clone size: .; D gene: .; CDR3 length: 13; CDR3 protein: CASSLGIAREQFF; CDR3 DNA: TGTGCCAGCAGCTTAGGGATAGCTCGTGAGCAGTTCTTC
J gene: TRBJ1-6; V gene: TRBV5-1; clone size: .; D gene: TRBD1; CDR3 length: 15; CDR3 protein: CASSGGGQGDSPLHF; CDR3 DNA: TGCGCCAGCAGCGGTGGGGGACAGGGGGATTCACCCCTCCACTTT
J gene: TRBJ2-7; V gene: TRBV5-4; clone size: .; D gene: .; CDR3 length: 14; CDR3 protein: CASSPGLRSYEQYF; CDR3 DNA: TGTGCCAGCAGCCCGGGACTCCGCTCCTACGAGCAGTACTTC
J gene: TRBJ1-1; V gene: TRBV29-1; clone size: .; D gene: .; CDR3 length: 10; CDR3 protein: CSGWSTEAFF; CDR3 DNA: TGCAGCGGGTGGAGCACTGAAGCTTTCTTT
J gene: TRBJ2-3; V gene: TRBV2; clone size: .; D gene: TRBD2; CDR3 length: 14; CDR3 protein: CASSPSGATDTQYF; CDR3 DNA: TGTGCCAGCAGCCCTAGCGGGGCCACAGATACGCAGTATTTT
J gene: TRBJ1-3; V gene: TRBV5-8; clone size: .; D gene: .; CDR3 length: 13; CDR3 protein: CASSLSRRNTIYF; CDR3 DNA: TGTGCCAGCAGCTTAAGCAGGAGAAACACCATATATTTT
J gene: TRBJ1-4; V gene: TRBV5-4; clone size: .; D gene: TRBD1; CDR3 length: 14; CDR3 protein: CASSPSDRSEKLFF; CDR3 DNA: TGTGCCAGCAGCCCTTCGGACAGGAGTGAAAAACTGTTTTTT
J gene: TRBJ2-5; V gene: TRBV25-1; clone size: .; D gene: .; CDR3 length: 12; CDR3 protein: CASSVPGETQYF; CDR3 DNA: TGTGCCAGCAGTGTACCGGGGGAGACCCAGTACTTC
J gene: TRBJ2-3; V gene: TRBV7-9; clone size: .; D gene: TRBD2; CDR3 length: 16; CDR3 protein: CASSPAAGGPTDTQYF; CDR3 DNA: TGTGCCAGCAGCCCCGCGGCGGGGGGGCCGACAGATACGCAGTATTTT
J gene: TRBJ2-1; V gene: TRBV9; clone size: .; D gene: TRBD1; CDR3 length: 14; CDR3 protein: CASSVGGQGNEQFF; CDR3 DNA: TGTGCCAGCAGCGTGGGGGGACAGGGCAATGAGCAGTTCTTC
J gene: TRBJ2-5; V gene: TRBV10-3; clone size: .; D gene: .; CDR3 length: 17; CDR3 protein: CAISAPRLDFGEETQYF; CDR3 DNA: TGTGCCATCAGTGCCCCGAGACTAGATTTTGGGGAAGAGACCCAGTACTTC
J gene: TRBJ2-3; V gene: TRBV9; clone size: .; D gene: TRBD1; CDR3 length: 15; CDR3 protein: CASSAGQGNADTQYF; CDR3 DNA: TGTGCCAGCAGCGCAGGACAGGGTAACGCAGATACGCAGTATTTT
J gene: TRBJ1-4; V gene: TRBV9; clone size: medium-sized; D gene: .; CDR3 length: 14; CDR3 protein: CASSVSLENEKLFF; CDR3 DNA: TGTGCCAGCAGCGTATCCCTAGAAAATGAAAAACTGTTTTTT
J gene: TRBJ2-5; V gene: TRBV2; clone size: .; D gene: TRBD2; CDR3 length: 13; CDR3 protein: CASKRGTRETQYF; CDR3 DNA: TGTGCCAGCAAAAGAGGGACTAGGGAGACCCAGTACTTC